This T cell receptor (beta chain) was profiled in a study of T-cell memory formation after mild COVID-19 (dated by TCRdb to the early 2020s). For context, the study as a whole: TCR sequence clusters from the two donors were found to be largely donor specific. In two donors, T-cell clones that expanded and contracted after mild COVID-19 were tracked by sequencing TCRalpha and TCRbeta repertoires over time. The cohort comprised two young, previously healthy adult volunteers, one female and one male.

CDR1 KGHDR and CDR2 SFDVKD are derived from the germline V gene. Trimmed from V: 4 bases; trimmed from J: 3 bases; junction bases lacking a gene match: 4. Measured from the cysteine to the phenylalanine, the CDR3 is 15 residues long. Solely the CDR3 DNA is kept, with 45 bases framed from the first base. Results and caveats for the whole study, not just this receptor: The second-wave clones that peaked on day 37 were not confirmed to be SARS-CoV-2 specific. Contracting CD4+ clones appeared mostly in the CM and EM memory subsets, whereas CD8+ clones were enriched in EMRA. The study covered only a couple of mild cases, and larger cohorts including severe cases with pre-infection samples were considered necessary. Balanced CD4/CD8 phenotypes were observed for clones contracting from day 15 to 85, whereas a bias towards CD4+ was observed for a second wave of clones expanding from day 15 to 37. Some responding clones were found in pre-infection memory, which suggests that pre-existing cross-reactive memory T cells took part in the SARS-CoV-2 response.

PBMCs were isolated by Ficoll-Paque density gradient centrifugation. These reads were obtained on an Illumina NovaSeq 6000. TCRalpha and TCRbeta cDNA libraries were built by 5'RACE with constant-segment primers, adding sample barcodes and unique molecular identifiers. Trizol reagent was used to extract RNA from every sample. Library amplification was performed in two PCR steps, and a second sample barcode and Illumina TruSeq adapters were introduced in the second step. The libraries were sequenced on an Illumina NovaSeq using 2 x 150 bp paired-end reads. The authors' analysis ran thus. Reads were demultiplexed and collapsed into UMI-guided consensus sequences with migec v1.2.7. With mixcr v2.1.11, UMI consensuses were aligned to TRA and TRB V and J templates and assembled into clonotypes. A clonotype was counted as expanded or contracted only if both edgeR and NoisET called the change significant, with noise models trained on biological replicates. For edgeR calls, the thresholds were a false discovery rate-adjusted p below 0.01 and a log2 fold-change of 1. As an exploratory analysis of dynamics, max-normalized trajectories of the 1000 most abundant clonotypes were examined with PCA combined with hierarchical clustering. Separately sequenced CD4+ and CD8+ repertoires were used to assign the CD4 or CD8 phenotype of responding clones. TCRdb reanalyzed the raw reads on its own, using fastp at Q25 for trimming and MiXCR for clone calling, and kept in-frame beta chains. Merged by CDR3 protein, the rows form single entries marked with the most common genes and DNA. TCRdb, not the authors, supplied the V and J calls. Within this sample are roughly 280,000 distinct CDR3 sequences, with 15% to 20% of them counted one time only. The ten largest make up roughly 23% of the sample.

Concerning this clonotype: What antigen it recognizes has not been identified. No base-level quality is on record; no much larger clone is a single base apart.

This TCR came from a man between 18 and 29 years old who had mild COVID-19 (a few samples of this study predate the infection). The sample titles of this study are shuffled in the database, so cell type and time point are left out; the donor was told from shared clones. The chain is made from TRBV24-1 and TRBJ2-1; 8 bases in the junction line up with TRBD2. The sequencing sample was made of PBMCs or a T cell subset sorted from them (not recorded which). The CDR3 region reads CATSDKAGVYNEQFF. Here is the DNA: TGTGCCACCAGTGACAAAGCGGGGGTCTACAATGAGCAGTTCTTC.